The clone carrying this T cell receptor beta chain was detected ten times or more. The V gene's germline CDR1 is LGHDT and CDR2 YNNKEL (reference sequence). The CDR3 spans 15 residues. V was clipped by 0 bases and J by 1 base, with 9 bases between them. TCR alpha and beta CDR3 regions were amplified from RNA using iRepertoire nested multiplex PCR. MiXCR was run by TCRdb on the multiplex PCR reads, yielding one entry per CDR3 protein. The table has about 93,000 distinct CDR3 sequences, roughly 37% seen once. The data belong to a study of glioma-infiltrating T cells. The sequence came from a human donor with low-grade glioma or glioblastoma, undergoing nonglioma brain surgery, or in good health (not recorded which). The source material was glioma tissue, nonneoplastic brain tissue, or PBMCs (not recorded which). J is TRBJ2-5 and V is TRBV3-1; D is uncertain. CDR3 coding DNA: TGTGCCAGCAGCCAAGATTGGGGTTTCCAAGAGACCCAGTACTTC. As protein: CASSQDWGFQETQYF.